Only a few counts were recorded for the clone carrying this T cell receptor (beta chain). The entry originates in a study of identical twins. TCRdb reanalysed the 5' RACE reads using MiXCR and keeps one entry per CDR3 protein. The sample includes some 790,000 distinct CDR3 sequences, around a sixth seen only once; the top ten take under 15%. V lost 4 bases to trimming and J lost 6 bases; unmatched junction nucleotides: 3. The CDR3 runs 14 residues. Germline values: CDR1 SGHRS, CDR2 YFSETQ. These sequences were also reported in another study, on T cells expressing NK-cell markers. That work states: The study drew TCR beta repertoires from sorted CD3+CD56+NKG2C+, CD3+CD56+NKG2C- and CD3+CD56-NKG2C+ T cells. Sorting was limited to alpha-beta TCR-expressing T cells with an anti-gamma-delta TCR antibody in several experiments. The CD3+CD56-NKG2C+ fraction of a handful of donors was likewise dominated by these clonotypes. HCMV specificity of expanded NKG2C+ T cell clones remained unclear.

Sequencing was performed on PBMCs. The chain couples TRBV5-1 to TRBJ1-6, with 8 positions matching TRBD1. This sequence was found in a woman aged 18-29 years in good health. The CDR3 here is CASSMGQVNSPLHF. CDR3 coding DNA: TGCGCCAGCAGCATGGGACAGGTTAATTCACCCCTCCACTTT.